This T cell receptor beta chain was retrieved from a study of metastatic and nonmetastatic thyroid tumors. None of the patients had undergone any treatment ahead of thyroid surgery. As handled by the study authors: It was from CDR3 differences across clinicopathological groups that a distant-metastasis classifier for papillary thyroid cancer was built. TCRdb re-processed the PCR reads through MiXCR. The V and J calls were determined by TCRdb, not by the authors. Of some 35,000 clones listed, less than 30% are singletons. CDR1 and CDR2 from the germline V gene are LNHDA and SQIVND (reference sequence). After removal of 2 bases from V and 4 bases from J, the junction contained 10 bases not matched to a gene. CDR3 length: 17 residues.

The sample comprised blood. The clonotype was recovered from a female donor with papillary thyroid cancer or a benign thyroid nodule (not recorded which). Some clones in this sample may be carry-over from other donors' samples. The rearrangement links TRBV19 to TRBJ2-2, with 7 bases matching TRBD1. CDR3 sequence: CASSILGGDRATGELFF. The CDR3 region has the DNA TGTGCCAGTAGTATACTCGGCGGTGACAGGGCCACCGGGGAGCTGTTTTTT.